This T cell receptor beta chain was captured by sequencing in a study of T cells in localized non-small cell lung cancer (dated by TCRdb to 2020 to 2021). Context from the whole study: Comparing tumors with uninvolved tumor-adjacent lungs, the study looked at the T cell repertoires of approximately 240 patients with early-stage NSCLC. All 240 or so NSCLC patients in the cohort were treatment-naive and had localized lung tumors that were resected. A mean age of 66.3 years was recorded for the NSCLC patients, of whom approximately 130 were male and about 100 were female.

At diagnosis, tumor, uninvolved tumor-adjacent lung and peripheral blood were collected and then preserved as a mix of FFPE and fresh-frozen material. For TCR repertoire profiling, blood samples were analyzed as peripheral blood mononuclear cells. From cysteine to phenylalanine, the CDR3 is 15 amino acids long. Of all the DNA, just the CDR3 is kept, 45 bases in frame from base 1. CDR1 and CDR2 (SGHDT, YYEEEE) derive from the germline V gene. Unmatched junction bases come to 5, with V trimmed by 0 bases and J by 6 bases. On this clone itself: The antigen it binds to is not known. No base qualities exist here, and no much larger clone lies one base off it. Different DNA sequences within this sample yield the same CDR3.

TCR beta CDR3 regions were sequenced from DNA using the immunoSEQ Assay. Per the source publication's procedure: To compute T cell density, TCR beta template counts were normalized to usable DNA, which was estimated by amplifying housekeeping genes. Richness was estimated with the preseqR package, extrapolating to 400,000 templates for PBMC samples and 120,000 templates for tissue samples. Clonality was taken to be one minus Pielou's evenness. Differential abundance testing on productive amino-acid clonotypes, with a minimum total count of 5 and an alpha of 0.1, was used to identify tissue-enriched TCRs. The Jaccard Index and the Morisita Overlap Index were used to measure how much the repertoires overlapped between compartments. GLIPH clustered TCR beta CDR3s with public tetramer-defined viral CDR3s; viral motifs required at least three viral sequences plus V-gene enrichment. TCRdb re-hosts the immuneACCESS table, in-frame sequences only. Its copies lack some clones; in the studies checked, an unresolved V gene accounts for under half of them, and the cause for the rest is not known. V and J calls and clone size are those listed in that table; D and trimming were worked out from the DNA. This sample comprises fewer than 40,000 clones, 93% of them detected only once. The ten largest clones add up to 7.9% of the sample.

What the work shows at the level of the full study, not this receptor alone: Longer overall survival was associated with higher T cell density in blood, whereas shorter survival was associated with higher clonality in adjacent lung. Of the top 100 tumor clones, a median of around 57 were detected in paired uninvolved adjacent lung; approximately 30 were also among that lung's top 100. Because of the exploratory design, TCR variables were selected using unadjusted p-values without false-discovery rate correction. Multi-region tumor sequencing was not performed, so intratumor heterogeneity could not be excluded. Uninvolved tumor-adjacent lung showed the highest T cell clonality, higher than tumor, which suggests more focused antigenic responses in the adjacent lung.

The rearranged segments are TRBV5-6 and TRBJ1-5; the junction holds 8 bases that match TRBD1. The sequence derives from a female donor older than 55 with stage I lung adenocarcinoma. The specimen was peripheral blood, collected before any cancer treatment. The DNA sequence follows: TGTGCCAGCAGCTTGGGACAGGGGCCGGGTCAGCCCCAGCATTTT. Translated, this is CASSLGQGPGQPQHF.